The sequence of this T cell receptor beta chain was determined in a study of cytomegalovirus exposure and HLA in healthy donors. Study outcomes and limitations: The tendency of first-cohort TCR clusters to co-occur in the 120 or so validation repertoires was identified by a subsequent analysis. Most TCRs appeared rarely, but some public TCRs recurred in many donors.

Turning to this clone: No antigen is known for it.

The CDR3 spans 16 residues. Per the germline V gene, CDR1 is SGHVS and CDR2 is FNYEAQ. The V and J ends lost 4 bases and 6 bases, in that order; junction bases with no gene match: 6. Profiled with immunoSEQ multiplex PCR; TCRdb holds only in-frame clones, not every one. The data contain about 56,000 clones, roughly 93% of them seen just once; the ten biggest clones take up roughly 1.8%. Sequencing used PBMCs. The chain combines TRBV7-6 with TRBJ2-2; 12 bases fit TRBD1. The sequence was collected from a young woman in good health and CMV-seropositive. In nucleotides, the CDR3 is TGTGCCAGCAGCTCGTACCGGGACAGGGGGCCCGGGGAGCTGTTTTTT. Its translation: CASSSYRDRGPGELFF.